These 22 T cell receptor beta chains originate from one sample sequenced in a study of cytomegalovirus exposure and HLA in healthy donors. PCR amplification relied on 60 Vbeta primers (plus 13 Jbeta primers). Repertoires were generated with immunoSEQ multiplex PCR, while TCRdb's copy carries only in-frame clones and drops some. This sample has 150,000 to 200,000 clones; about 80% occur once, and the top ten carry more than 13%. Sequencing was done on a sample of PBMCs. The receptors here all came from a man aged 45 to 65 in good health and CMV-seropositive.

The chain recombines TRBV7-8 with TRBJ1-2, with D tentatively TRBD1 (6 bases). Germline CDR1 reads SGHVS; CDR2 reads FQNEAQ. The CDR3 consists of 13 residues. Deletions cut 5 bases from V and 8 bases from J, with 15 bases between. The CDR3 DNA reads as TGTGCCAGCAGCCGACAGGCGGCGAGCGGCTACACCTTC. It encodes CASSRQAASGYTF.

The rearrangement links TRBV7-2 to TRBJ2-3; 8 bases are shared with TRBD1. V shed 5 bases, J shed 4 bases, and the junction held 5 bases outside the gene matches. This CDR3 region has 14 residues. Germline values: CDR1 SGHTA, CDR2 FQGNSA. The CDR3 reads CASSAQGGPDTQYF. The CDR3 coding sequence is TGTGCCAGCAGCGCACAGGGGGGTCCAGATACGCAGTATTTT.

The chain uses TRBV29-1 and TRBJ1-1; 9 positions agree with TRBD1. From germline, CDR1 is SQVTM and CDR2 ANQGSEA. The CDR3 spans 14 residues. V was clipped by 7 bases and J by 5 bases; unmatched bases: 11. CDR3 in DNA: TGCAGCGACGGGACAGGGTCACGATGGACTGAAGCTTTCTTT. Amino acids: CSDGTGSRWTEAFF.

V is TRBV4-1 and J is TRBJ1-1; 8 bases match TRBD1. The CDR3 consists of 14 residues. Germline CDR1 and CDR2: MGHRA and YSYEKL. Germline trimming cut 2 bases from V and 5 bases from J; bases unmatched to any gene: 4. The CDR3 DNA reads TGCGCCAGCAGCCAATCTGGGACAGGTACTGAAGCTTTCTTT. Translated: CASSQSGTGTEAFF.

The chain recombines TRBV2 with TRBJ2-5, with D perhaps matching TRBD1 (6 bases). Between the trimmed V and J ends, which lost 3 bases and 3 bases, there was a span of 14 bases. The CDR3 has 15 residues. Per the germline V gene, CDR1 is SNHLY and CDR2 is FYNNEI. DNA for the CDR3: TGTGCCAGCAGTGAGGGGGCGGCGGTAGAAGAGACCCAGTACTTC. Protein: CASSEGAAVEETQYF. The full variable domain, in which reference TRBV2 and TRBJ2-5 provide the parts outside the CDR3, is EPEVTQTPSHQVTQMGQEVILRCVPISNHLYFYWYRQILGQKVEFLVSFYNNEISEKSEIFDDQFSVERPDGSNFTLKIRSTKLEDSAMYFCASSEGAAVEETQYFGPGTRLLVL.

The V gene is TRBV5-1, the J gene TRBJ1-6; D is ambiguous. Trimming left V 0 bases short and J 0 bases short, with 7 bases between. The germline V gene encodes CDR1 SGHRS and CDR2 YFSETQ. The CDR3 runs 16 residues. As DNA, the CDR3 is TGCGCCAGCAGCTTGGCGCAGTCCTCCTATAATTCACCCCTCCACTTT. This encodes CASSLAQSSYNSPLHF.

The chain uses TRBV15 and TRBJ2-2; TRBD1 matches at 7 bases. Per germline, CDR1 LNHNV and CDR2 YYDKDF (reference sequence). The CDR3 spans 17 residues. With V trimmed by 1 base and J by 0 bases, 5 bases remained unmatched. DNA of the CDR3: TGTGCCACCAGCAGAGGGGGGACAGCTGCGAACACCGGGGAGCTGTTTTTT. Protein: CATSRGGTAANTGELFF.

The CDR3 sequence is CASSSFRTGTYGYTF. The DNA for the CDR3 is TGTGCCAGCAGTTCTTTTCGGACAGGGACCTATGGCTACACCTTC. The chain uses TRBV27 and TRBJ1-2; 8 bases map to TRBD1. The V segment lost 4 bases and the J segment 4 bases; nucleotides outside the gene matches: 8. The length of the CDR3 is 15 residues. CDR1 is MNHEY and CDR2 is SMNVEV in the germline V gene (reference sequence).

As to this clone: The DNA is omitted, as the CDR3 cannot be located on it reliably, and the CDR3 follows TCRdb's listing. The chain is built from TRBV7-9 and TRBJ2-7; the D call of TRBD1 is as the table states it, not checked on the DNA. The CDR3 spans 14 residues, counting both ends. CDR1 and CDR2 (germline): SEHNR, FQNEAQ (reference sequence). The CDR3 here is CSSSVALGAYEQYF.

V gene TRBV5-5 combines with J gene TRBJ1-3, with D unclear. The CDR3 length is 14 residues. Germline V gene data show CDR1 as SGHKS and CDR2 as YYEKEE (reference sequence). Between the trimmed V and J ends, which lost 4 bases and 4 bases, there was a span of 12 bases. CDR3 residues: CASSRPQQGNTIYF. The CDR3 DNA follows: TGTGCCAGCAGCCGACCCCAACAGGGAAACACCATATATTTT.

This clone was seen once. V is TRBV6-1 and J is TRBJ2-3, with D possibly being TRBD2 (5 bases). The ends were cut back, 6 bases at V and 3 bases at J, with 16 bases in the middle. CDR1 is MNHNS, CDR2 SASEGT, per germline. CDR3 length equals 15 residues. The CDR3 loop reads CASSPTRRKTDTQYF. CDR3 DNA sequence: TGTGCCAGCAGCCCCACGCGGAGGAAAACAGATACGCAGTATTTT.

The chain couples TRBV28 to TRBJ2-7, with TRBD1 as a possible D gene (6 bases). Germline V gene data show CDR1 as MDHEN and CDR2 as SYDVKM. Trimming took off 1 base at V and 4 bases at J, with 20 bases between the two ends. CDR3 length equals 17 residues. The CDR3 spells CASSLFPRRPTGYEQYF. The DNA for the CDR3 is TGTGCCAGCAGTTTATTCCCTCGCCGACCGACAGGTTACGAGCAGTACTTC.

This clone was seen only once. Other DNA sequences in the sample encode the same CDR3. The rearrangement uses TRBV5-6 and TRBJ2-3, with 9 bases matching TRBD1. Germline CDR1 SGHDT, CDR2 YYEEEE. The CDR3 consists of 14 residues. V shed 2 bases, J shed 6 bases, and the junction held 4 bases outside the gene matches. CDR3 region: CASSLGTGSDTQYF. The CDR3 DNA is TGTGCCAGCAGCTTAGGGACAGGGTCGGATACGCAGTATTTT.

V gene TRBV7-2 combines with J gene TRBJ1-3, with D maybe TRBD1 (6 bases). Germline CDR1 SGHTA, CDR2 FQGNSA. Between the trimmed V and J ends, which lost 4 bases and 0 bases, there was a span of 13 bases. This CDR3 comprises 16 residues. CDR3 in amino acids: CASSYSWTASGNTIYF. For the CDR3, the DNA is TGTGCCAGCAGCTACTCTTGGACAGCCTCTGGAAACACCATATATTTT.

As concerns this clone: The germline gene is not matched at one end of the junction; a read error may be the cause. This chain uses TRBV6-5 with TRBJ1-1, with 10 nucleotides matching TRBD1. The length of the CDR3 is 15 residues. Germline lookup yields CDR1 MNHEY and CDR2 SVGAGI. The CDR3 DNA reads TGTGTCAGCAGGCCACCGGGACAGGGGTCTTCTGAAGCTTTCTTT. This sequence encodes CVSRPPGQGSSEAFF.

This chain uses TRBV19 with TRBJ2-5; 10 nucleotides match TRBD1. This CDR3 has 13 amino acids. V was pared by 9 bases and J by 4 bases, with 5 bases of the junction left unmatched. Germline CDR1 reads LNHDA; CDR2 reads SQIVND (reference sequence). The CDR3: CASGTGVGETQYF. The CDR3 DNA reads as TGTGCCAGCGGGACAGGGGTAGGAGAGACCCAGTACTTC.

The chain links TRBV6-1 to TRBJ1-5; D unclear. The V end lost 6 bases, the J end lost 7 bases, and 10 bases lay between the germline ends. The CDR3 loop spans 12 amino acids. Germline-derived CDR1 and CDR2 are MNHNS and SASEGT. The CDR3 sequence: CASRYSGQPQHF. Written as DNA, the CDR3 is TGTGCCAGCAGATACAGCGGGCAGCCCCAGCATTTT.

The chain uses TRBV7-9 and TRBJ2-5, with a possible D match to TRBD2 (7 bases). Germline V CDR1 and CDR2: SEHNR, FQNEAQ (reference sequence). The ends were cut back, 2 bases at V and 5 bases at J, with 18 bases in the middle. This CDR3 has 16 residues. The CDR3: CASSLSAAGAGETQYF. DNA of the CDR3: TGTGCCAGCAGCTTATCGGCGGCGGGGGCGGGCGAGACCCAGTACTTC.

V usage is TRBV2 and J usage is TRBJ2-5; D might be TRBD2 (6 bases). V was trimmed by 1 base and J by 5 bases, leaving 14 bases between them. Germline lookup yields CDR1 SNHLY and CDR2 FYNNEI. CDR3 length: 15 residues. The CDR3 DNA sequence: TGTGCCAGCAGTGAAGTCGGGAGCCCATTGGAGACCCAGTACTTC. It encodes CASSEVGSPLETQYF.

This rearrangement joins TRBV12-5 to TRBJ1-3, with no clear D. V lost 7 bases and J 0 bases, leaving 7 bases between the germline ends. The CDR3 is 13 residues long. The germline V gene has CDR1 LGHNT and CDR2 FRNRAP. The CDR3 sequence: CASAVSSGNTIYF. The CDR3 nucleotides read TGTGCTAGTGCCGTTAGCTCTGGAAACACCATATATTTT.

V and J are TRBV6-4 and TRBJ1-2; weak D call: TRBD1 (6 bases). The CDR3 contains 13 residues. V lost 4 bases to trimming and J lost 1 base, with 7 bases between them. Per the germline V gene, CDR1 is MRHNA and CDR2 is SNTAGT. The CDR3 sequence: CASSGGGNYGYTF. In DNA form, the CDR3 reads TGTGCCAGCAGTGGAGGGGGTAACTATGGCTACACCTTC.

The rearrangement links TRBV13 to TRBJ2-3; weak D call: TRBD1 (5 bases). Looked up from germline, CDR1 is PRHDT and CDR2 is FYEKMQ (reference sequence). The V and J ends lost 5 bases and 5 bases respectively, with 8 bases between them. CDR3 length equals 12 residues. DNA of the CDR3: TGTGCCAGCAGCCCAGGGCAAGATACGCAGTATTTT. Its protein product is CASSPGQDTQYF.